The next 20 T cell receptor beta chains were all read from a single sample in a study of blood T cell repertoires in COVID-19. Libraries were prepared by immunoSEQ multiplex PCR; TCRdb keeps only in-frame clonotypes and omits some of them. The sample contains more than 350,000 clones, more than 75% of which appear only once. The sample comprised PBMCs or T cells enriched from blood (not recorded which). These receptors were obtained from a woman aged 45-59 years who had recovered from COVID-19.

The V gene is TRBV28, the J gene TRBJ1-1; tentatively, D is TRBD1 (5 bases). In germline, CDR1 is MDHEN, CDR2 SYDVKM. The CDR3 has 14 residues. The V gene lost 2 bases and the J gene lost 7 bases, with 14 bases spanning the gap. The CDR3 spells CASSLGQGYDEAFF. The DNA of the CDR3 is TGTGCCAGCAGTTTAGGGCAGGGATACGATGAAGCTTTCTTT.

The rearrangement uses TRBV6-4 and TRBJ2-1; TRBD2 aligns across 11 bases. V was pared by 4 bases and J by 3 bases, with 2 bases of the junction left unmatched. The CDR3 contains 15 residues. Germline values: CDR1 MRHNA, CDR2 SNTAGT. The CDR3 DNA sequence: TGTGCCAGCAGTGTTAGCGGGGGGGACTACAATGAGCAGTTCTTC. Its translation: CASSVSGGDYNEQFF.

The chain is built from TRBV6-5 and TRBJ2-7, with TRBD1 matching 9 bases. V dropped 6 bases and J dropped 0; count of bases not matched to a gene: 6. The CDR3 loop spans 15 amino acids. CDR1 is MNHEY, CDR2 SVGAGI, per germline. DNA of the CDR3: TGTGCCAGCAGGGATCCGGGACAGGGCTCCTACGAGCAGTACTTC. This codes for CASRDPGQGSYEQYF.

The chain couples TRBV4-2 to TRBJ2-7; 9 nucleotides agree with TRBD1. Germline CDR1 and CDR2: LGHNA and YNFKEQ. Trimming at V came to 0 bases and at J to 6 bases, leaving 12 bases not matched to a gene. There are 17 residues in the CDR3. CDR3 residues: CASSQDTSDRGSTEQYF. CDR3 coding DNA: TGTGCCAGCAGCCAAGATACGTCGGACAGGGGCTCCACCGAGCAGTACTTC.

The CDR3 DNA is TGTGCCAGTAGTATCTTTGGGCCCGCTTTGCCTGGCTACACCTTC. Translated: CASSIFGPALPGYTF. This sequence joins TRBV19 and TRBJ1-2; D is uncertain. Germline loops: CDR1 LNHDA, CDR2 SQIVND (reference sequence). V lost 3 bases, J lost 7 bases, and 18 bases lay in between. The CDR3 runs 15 residues.

This chain connects TRBV5-6 to TRBJ1-2; D may be TRBD1 (6 bases). The CDR3 runs 15 residues. Germline V CDR1 and CDR2: SGHDT, YYEEEE. Trimming removed 4 bases at V and 2 bases at J, with 15 bases between. The CDR3 here is CASSPGQILNYGYTF. The CDR3 nucleotides read TGTGCCAGCAGCCCTGGACAGATTCTGAACTATGGCTACACCTTC.

The chain couples TRBV21-1 to TRBJ2-2; the table's D gene call, TRBD1, was not cross checked with the DNA. TRBV21-1 is a pseudogene locus. The CDR3 is made up of 18 amino acids. CDR3 sequence: CASSKASMTGGHTGELFF. CDR3 sequence (DNA): TGTGCCAGCAGCAAAGCCTCGATGACAGGGGGCCACACCGGGGAGCTGTTTTTT.

The genes are TRBV2 and TRBJ2-2; D not certain. V lost 4 bases and J lost 7, with 4 bases in between. CDR3 length equals 11 residues. Germline lookup yields CDR1 SNHLY and CDR2 FYNNEI. DNA for the CDR3: TGTGCCAGCAGTGTCAGCGGGGAGCTGTTTTTT. It specifies CASSVSGELFF.

The chain recombines TRBV9 with TRBJ2-3; TRBD2 aligns across 15 bases. After removal of 4 bases from V and 1 base from J, the junction contained 16 bases not matched to a gene. CDR3 length: 21 amino acids. CDR1 is SGDLS and CDR2 is YYNGEE in the germline V gene. CDR3 sequence reads: CASSQKKPGTSGGPGTDTQYF. The CDR3 region has the DNA TGTGCCAGCAGCCAAAAAAAGCCCGGGACTAGCGGGGGGCCAGGCACAGATACGCAGTATTTT.

The chain has TRBV30 and TRBJ2-7, with D perhaps matching TRBD1 (6 bases). This CDR3 comprises 14 residues. Germline V gene data show CDR1 as GTSNPN and CDR2 as SVGIG (reference sequence). Trimming stripped 7 bases from V and 2 bases from J, with 18 bases between. In DNA form, the CDR3 reads TGTGCCTCTGCGAATCGGGACAACACCTACGAGCAGTACTTC. Protein sequence: CASANRDNTYEQYF.

This chain uses TRBV7-9 with TRBJ1-2; unclear D gene. From germline, CDR1 is SEHNR and CDR2 FQNEAQ (reference sequence). The CDR3 length is 13 residues. Deletions cut 4 bases from V and 8 bases from J, with 14 bases between. The CDR3 nucleotides read TGTGCCAGCAGCTCGTCCCCGGAGGGCGGCTACACCTTC. Translated: CASSSSPEGGYTF.

The V call is TRBV4-1, the J call TRBJ1-1; TRBD1 matches at 7 bases. With 0 bases clipped from V and 0 bases from J, the junction kept 4 bases outside the gene matches. The CDR3 contains 16 residues. The germline V gene has CDR1 MGHRA and CDR2 YSYEKL. In nucleotides, the CDR3 is TGCGCCAGCAGCCAAGAAGGAGGGACAGTGAACACTGAAGCTTTCTTT. It encodes CASSQEGGTVNTEAFF.

This clone was detected once. This sequence joins TRBV27 and TRBJ2-7; 9 bases fit TRBD1. V lost 6 bases to trimming and J lost 3 bases; unmatched junction nucleotides: 6. Germline V gene sequence: CDR1 MNHEY, CDR2 SMNVEV (reference sequence). The CDR3 is made up of 14 amino acids. Here the CDR3 reads CASRTGTGIYEQYF. Here the CDR3 DNA reads TGTGCCAGCAGGACCGGGACAGGGATCTACGAGCAGTACTTC.

V and J are TRBV23-1 and TRBJ2-5; D not resolved. TRBV23-1 is known as an ORF, though its function is uncertain. The CDR3 loop spans 15 amino acids. V dropped 7 bases and J dropped 5 bases, with 20 bases sitting between them. The CDR3 is CASIHPMSVMETQYF. As DNA, the CDR3 is TGCGCCAGCATCCACCCCATGAGCGTAATGGAGACCCAGTACTTC.

The chain is built from TRBV2 and TRBJ1-2; 12 nucleotides match TRBD1. The CDR3 is 15 residues long. V lost 8 bases to trimming and J lost 5 bases; unmatched junction nucleotides: 9. Germline CDR1 is SNHLY and CDR2 is FYNNEI. The DNA of the CDR3 is TGTGCCAGCCTTGGGACAGGGGGCCAGCTGTATGGCTACACCTTC. It specifies CASLGTGGQLYGYTF.

This CDR3 reads CASSQVGGRTGDFGYTF. Here the CDR3 DNA reads TGTGCCAGCAGCCAAGTGGGGGGGCGGACAGGGGATTTTGGCTACACCTTC. The V call is TRBV4-2, the J call TRBJ1-2, with TRBD1 identical over 9 bases. The germline gives CDR1 LGHNA, CDR2 YNFKEQ. This CDR3 is built from 17 residues. V shed 1 base and J 7 bases; nucleotides not matched to a gene: 13.

The rearrangement joins TRBV9 to TRBJ2-4; D perhaps matches TRBD2 (5 bases). Germline V CDR1 and CDR2: SGDLS, YYNGEE. The V and J ends lost 0 bases and 8 bases respectively, with 9 bases between them. The CDR3 runs 13 residues. CDR3 loop: CASSVVGSDIQYF. The CDR3 coding sequence is TGTGCCAGCAGCGTAGTTGGTAGCGACATTCAGTACTTC. Full variable domain (remainder filled in from reference TRBV9 and TRBJ2-4): DSGVTQTPKHLITATGQRVTLRCSPRSGDLSVYWYQQSLDQGLQFLIQYYNGEERAKGNILERFSAQQFPDLHSELNLSSLELGDSALYFCASSVVGSDIQYFGAGTRLSVL.

The chain carries TRBV6-5 and TRBJ2-2; 8 positions match TRBD2. This CDR3 is built from 13 residues. V was pared by 6 bases and J by 8 bases, with 5 bases of the junction left unmatched. The germline V gene has CDR1 MNHEY and CDR2 SVGAGI. CDR3 sequence: CASSPGLGGELFF. In DNA, the CDR3 is TGTGCCAGCAGCCCGGGACTAGGGGGGGAGCTGTTTTTT.

V gene TRBV5-1 combines with J gene TRBJ2-7; 9 bases match TRBD1. There are 14 residues in the CDR3. J lost 5 bases, V lost 3 bases, and 6 bases had no gene match. CDR1 is SGHRS, CDR2 YFSETQ, per germline. The DNA for the CDR3 is TGCGCCAGCAGCTGGGGGACAGGGTTGGACGAGCAGTACTTC. Its translation: CASSWGTGLDEQYF.

The chain employs TRBV13 and TRBJ2-7; D remains unclear. The CDR3 is 13 amino acids. Germline CDR1 is PRHDT and CDR2 is FYEKMQ (reference sequence). The V and J ends lost 5 bases and 2 bases respectively, with 10 bases between them. The CDR3 reads CASSLRDPYEQYF. The CDR3 DNA is TGTGCCAGCAGCCTTAGAGATCCCTACGAGCAGTACTTC.